Listed below are T cell receptor beta chains from one sample, sequenced in a study of T-cell reconstitution after alpha-beta-depleted transplantation in children. TCRdb re-called the PCR reads with MiXCR, one entry per CDR3 protein. This sample carries roughly 100,000 distinct CDR3 sequences, about 6% of them seen once, and the ten largest clones take roughly 5.5%. The sequencing used PBMCs, mostly from graft donor cells, collected 60 days after TCRalphabeta/CD19-depleted stem cell transplant. These receptors were obtained from a female patient under 10 years old who had a stem cell transplant for Fanconi anemia, so the T cells may come from the graft donor. The CDR3 runs from the conserved cysteine through the conserved F or W. The D gene is left open where the match is weak. The size of a clone is reported for some rows only, either as once, few or many, or as a class for expanded clones.

j_gene: TRBJ2-7
v_gene: TRBV5-1
abundance: few
d_gene: .
CDR3nt: TGCGCCAGCAAACGCGGGCCCTACGAGCAGTACTTC
CDR3aa: CASKRGPYEQYF

j_gene: TRBJ2-5
v_gene: TRBV5-1
abundance: many
d_gene: .
CDR3nt: TGCGCCAGCAGCTTGGACGGGGCTCAAGAGACCCAGTACTTC
CDR3aa: CASSLDGAQETQYF

j_gene: TRBJ2-2
v_gene: TRBV3-1
abundance: many
d_gene: .
CDR3nt: TGTGCCAGCAGCCCCGAGTCGGAGCGGAGGACCGGGGAGCTGTTTTTT
CDR3aa: CASSPESERRTGELFF

j_gene: TRBJ2-1
v_gene: TRBV2
abundance: .
d_gene: TRBD2
CDR3nt: TGTGCCAGCAGCCGGGGTGGCGGGGGGGCCTACAATGAGCAGTTCTTC
CDR3aa: CASSRGGGGAYNEQFF

j_gene: TRBJ2-7
v_gene: TRBV14
abundance: many
d_gene: .
CDR3nt: TGTGCCAGCAGCCAAGCCCTGAGCTCCTACGAGCAGTACTTC
CDR3aa: CASSQALSSYEQYF

j_gene: TRBJ2-7
v_gene: TRBV5-6
abundance: many
d_gene: .
CDR3nt: TGTGCCAGCGGGCGGAGCCCTTACGAGCAGTACTTC
CDR3aa: CASGRSPYEQYF

j_gene: TRBJ2-7
v_gene: TRBV12-3/TRBV12-4
abundance: few
d_gene: .
CDR3nt: TGTGCCAGCAGTTTAGGAGGCAGTCGGTACGAGCAGTACTTC
CDR3aa: CASSLGGSRYEQYF

j_gene: TRBJ2-2
v_gene: TRBV12-3/TRBV12-4
abundance: many
d_gene: TRBD1
CDR3nt: TGTGCCAGCAGTTCTACCCGGGACAGGGGGAACACCGGGGAGCTGTTTTTT
CDR3aa: CASSSTRDRGNTGELFF

j_gene: TRBJ2-5
v_gene: TRBV5-1
abundance: many
d_gene: .
CDR3nt: TGCGCCAGCACCGTACTCCAGGGGAGAGAGACCCAGTACTTC
CDR3aa: CASTVLQGRETQYF

j_gene: TRBJ2-3
v_gene: TRBV7-3
abundance: .
d_gene: TRBD1
CDR3nt: TGTGCCAGCAGCCGACAGGGGTTGGTCACAGATACGCAGTATTTT
CDR3aa: CASSRQGLVTDTQYF

j_gene: TRBJ1-3
v_gene: TRBV12-3/TRBV12-4
abundance: .
d_gene: .
CDR3nt: TGTGCCAGCAGTTTGTGGGACGGAAGCTCTGGATACACCATATATTTT
CDR3aa: CASSLWDGSSGYTIYF

j_gene: TRBJ2-3
v_gene: TRBV27
abundance: many
d_gene: .
CDR3nt: TGTGCCAGCAGTTCACCGGGAATCAGCACAGATACGCAGTATTTT
CDR3aa: CASSSPGISTDTQYF

j_gene: TRBJ2-3
v_gene: TRBV18
abundance: few
d_gene: TRBD2
CDR3nt: TGTGCCAGCTCACGAAAGACTAGCAGCACAGATACGCAGTATTTT
CDR3aa: CASSRKTSSTDTQYF

j_gene: TRBJ1-2
v_gene: TRBV5-1
abundance: many
d_gene: .
CDR3nt: TGCGCCAGCAGCTTGGAGTCGGACTATGGCTACACCTTC
CDR3aa: CASSLESDYGYTF

j_gene: TRBJ1-2
v_gene: TRBV4-2
abundance: .
d_gene: .
CDR3nt: TGTGCCACCGCGACTCCTGGGTATGGCTACACCTTC
CDR3aa: CATATPGYGYTF

j_gene: TRBJ2-1
v_gene: TRBV5-8
abundance: many
d_gene: .
CDR3nt: TGTGCCAGCAGCTTCTATTTTGGCCTAGAAGACAATGAGCAGTTCTTC
CDR3aa: CASSFYFGLEDNEQFF

j_gene: TRBJ1-1
v_gene: TRBV20-1
abundance: few
d_gene: .
CDR3nt: TGCAGTGCTAGAGTGGGGGGGAACACTGAAGCTTTCTTT
CDR3aa: CSARVGGNTEAFF

j_gene: TRBJ2-7
v_gene: TRBV30
abundance: many
d_gene: TRBD2
CDR3nt: TGTGCCTGGACCGGGACTAGCGAGGAAGAGCAGTACTTC
CDR3aa: CAWTGTSEEEQYF

j_gene: TRBJ2-3
v_gene: TRBV6-4
abundance: .
d_gene: TRBD2
CDR3nt: TGTGCCAGCAGTGAGCGGGAGGGCCCAGATACGCAGTATTTT
CDR3aa: CASSEREGPDTQYF

j_gene: TRBJ2-2
v_gene: TRBV18
abundance: few
d_gene: .
CDR3nt: TGTGCCAGCTCACCGGGGGGACCTAAGAACACCGGGGAGCTGTTTTTT
CDR3aa: CASSPGGPKNTGELFF

j_gene: TRBJ2-3
v_gene: TRBV28
abundance: many
d_gene: .
CDR3nt: TGTGCCAGCAGTTTAAACCCCGGGGGCACAGATACGCAGTATTTT
CDR3aa: CASSLNPGGTDTQYF

j_gene: TRBJ2-7
v_gene: TRBV3-1
abundance: many
d_gene: TRBD2
CDR3nt: TGTGCCAGCAGACTCGGGACTAGCGGGAGCGAGCAGTACTTC
CDR3aa: CASRLGTSGSEQYF

j_gene: TRBJ2-2
v_gene: TRBV2
abundance: many
d_gene: .
CDR3nt: TGTGCCAGCAGGCCCGACCAGAACACCGGGGAGCTGTTTTTT
CDR3aa: CASRPDQNTGELFF

j_gene: TRBJ2-1
v_gene: TRBV15
abundance: many
d_gene: TRBD2
CDR3nt: TGTGCCACCAGCGGGGGACTAGCGGGCTACAATGAGCAGTTCTTC
CDR3aa: CATSGGLAGYNEQFF

j_gene: TRBJ2-7
v_gene: TRBV7-2
abundance: many
d_gene: .
CDR3nt: TGTGCCAGCAGCTTCTTTGCGGAGGTGTCCTACGAGCAGTACTTC
CDR3aa: CASSFFAEVSYEQYF

j_gene: TRBJ2-5
v_gene: TRBV20-1
abundance: few
d_gene: .
CDR3nt: TGCAGTGCTAGGCACGGGGGCGAATATTCGGAGACCCAGTACTTC
CDR3aa: CSARHGGEYSETQYF

j_gene: TRBJ1-1
v_gene: TRBV7-8
abundance: many
d_gene: .
CDR3nt: TGTGCCAGCAGCTTCAGCAGCCTCCTCACTGAAGCTTTCTTT
CDR3aa: CASSFSSLLTEAFF

j_gene: TRBJ2-1
v_gene: TRBV9
abundance: few
d_gene: TRBD2
CDR3nt: TGTGCCAGCAGCCCCCTTCACACCCTAGCGGGGGGGTTTTACAATGAGCAGTTCTTC
CDR3aa: CASSPLHTLAGGFYNEQFF

j_gene: TRBJ2-1
v_gene: TRBV12-5
abundance: many
d_gene: TRBD1
CDR3nt: TGTGCTAGTGGTTTGGTACTTTCCCCCTTTTTTGGACAGGCCCCCTCCTACAATGAGCAGTTCTTC
CDR3aa: CASGLVLSPFFGQAPSYNEQFF

j_gene: TRBJ1-1
v_gene: TRBV7-9
abundance: many
d_gene: .
CDR3nt: TGTGCCAGCAGCTCCGAACTAAACACTGAAGCTTTCTTT
CDR3aa: CASSSELNTEAFF

j_gene: TRBJ1-3
v_gene: TRBV12-3/TRBV12-4
abundance: .
d_gene: .
CDR3nt: TGTGCCAGCAGTTTTGGAGACTCTGGAAACACCATATATTTT
CDR3aa: CASSFGDSGNTIYF

j_gene: TRBJ2-7
v_gene: TRBV10-2
abundance: many
d_gene: .
CDR3nt: TGCGCCAGCAGTCCTGATAGCGGAAAAAGGACCTACGAGCAGTACTTC
CDR3aa: CASSPDSGKRTYEQYF

j_gene: TRBJ1-6
v_gene: TRBV28
abundance: many
d_gene: TRBD1
CDR3nt: TGTGCCAGCAGAGCCCGGGACAGGGGGCGGAATTCACCCCTCCACTTT
CDR3aa: CASRARDRGRNSPLHF

j_gene: TRBJ1-1
v_gene: TRBV12-3/TRBV12-4
abundance: many
d_gene: TRBD1
CDR3nt: TGTGCCAGCAGCCGGCGGACAGGGGGCAGTTTGAACACTGAAGCTTTCTTT
CDR3aa: CASSRRTGGSLNTEAFF

j_gene: TRBJ1-6
v_gene: TRBV12-3/TRBV12-4
abundance: many
d_gene: .
CDR3nt: TGTGCCAGCAGTTTAGTGGGGCAGGGTAGCAATTCACCCCTCCACTTT
CDR3aa: CASSLVGQGSNSPLHF

j_gene: TRBJ2-7
v_gene: TRBV27
abundance: .
d_gene: .
CDR3nt: TGTGCCAGCAGTCCCTCCTACTATCGCTCCAGCTCCTACGAGCAGTACTTC
CDR3aa: CASSPSYYRSSSYEQYF

j_gene: TRBJ2-5
v_gene: TRBV6-5
abundance: .
d_gene: TRBD2
CDR3nt: TGTGCCAGCAGTTACTGGTCTAGCGGTAGGGGAGAGACCCAGTACTTC
CDR3aa: CASSYWSSGRGETQYF

j_gene: TRBJ2-1
v_gene: TRBV9
abundance: many
d_gene: TRBD2
CDR3nt: TGTGCCAGCAGCGTAGTATCTAGCGGGAACTACAATGAGCAGTTCTTC
CDR3aa: CASSVVSSGNYNEQFF

j_gene: TRBJ2-3
v_gene: TRBV20-1
abundance: .
d_gene: .
CDR3nt: TGCAGTGATAGATGGCAGGACACAGATACGCAGTATTTT
CDR3aa: CSDRWQDTDTQYF

j_gene: TRBJ1-2
v_gene: TRBV28
abundance: many
d_gene: .
CDR3nt: TGTGCCAGCAGCGTTCAGGCCTCCCTATATGGCTACACCTTC
CDR3aa: CASSVQASLYGYTF

j_gene: TRBJ1-4
v_gene: TRBV7-2
abundance: few
d_gene: TRBD1
CDR3nt: TGTGCCAGCAGCTTAGTCGGGGGACAGCTCAATGAAAAACTGTTTTTT
CDR3aa: CASSLVGGQLNEKLFF

j_gene: TRBJ2-7
v_gene: TRBV6-4
abundance: .
d_gene: TRBD2
CDR3nt: TGTGCCAGCACTGTAGGTGGCGGGAGGGCCAACGAGCAGTACTTC
CDR3aa: CASTVGGGRANEQYF

j_gene: TRBJ2-2
v_gene: TRBV3-1
abundance: many
d_gene: TRBD2
CDR3nt: TGTGCCAGCAGCCCAAGTGGACTAGCGGGACACACCGGGGAGCTGTTTTTT
CDR3aa: CASSPSGLAGHTGELFF

j_gene: TRBJ2-2
v_gene: TRBV12-3/TRBV12-4
abundance: many
d_gene: .
CDR3nt: TGTGCCAGCAGTTTAGCCAGGGGCCAGCCCGGGGAGCTGTTTTTT
CDR3aa: CASSLARGQPGELFF

j_gene: TRBJ2-3
v_gene: TRBV3-1
abundance: few
d_gene: TRBD2
CDR3nt: TGTGCCAGCAGCCTTAGCGGGAGGGCCGGGGATACGCAGTATTTT
CDR3aa: CASSLSGRAGDTQYF

j_gene: TRBJ2-3
v_gene: TRBV4-2
abundance: many
d_gene: .
CDR3nt: TGTGCCAGCAGCGGGGTTGGGACCACAGATACGCAGTATTTT
CDR3aa: CASSGVGTTDTQYF

j_gene: TRBJ2-1
v_gene: TRBV12-3/TRBV12-4
abundance: many
d_gene: TRBD2
CDR3nt: TGTGCCAGCAGAAGACTAGCGGGAGACTCCTCCTACAATGAGCAGTTCTTC
CDR3aa: CASRRLAGDSSYNEQFF

j_gene: TRBJ1-1
v_gene: TRBV7-8
abundance: .
d_gene: .
CDR3nt: TGTGCCAGCAGGGAGGAGGGGCCGAACACTGAAGCTTTCTTT
CDR3aa: CASREEGPNTEAFF

j_gene: TRBJ2-7
v_gene: TRBV5-1
abundance: .
d_gene: TRBD2
CDR3nt: TGCGCCAGCAGCGTCGTAGCGGGGGGGGCCTACGAGCAGTACTTC
CDR3aa: CASSVVAGGAYEQYF

j_gene: TRBJ1-5
v_gene: TRBV6-5
abundance: few
d_gene: TRBD1
CDR3nt: TGTGCCAGCAGTTACCATCGGCCAGGGGGCGGGCAGCCCCAGCATTTT
CDR3aa: CASSYHRPGGGQPQHF

j_gene: TRBJ2-7
v_gene: TRBV20-1
abundance: many
d_gene: .
CDR3nt: TGCAGTGCTAGATATGCGGGGTTCTCCTACGAGCAGTACTTC
CDR3aa: CSARYAGFSYEQYF

j_gene: TRBJ2-3
v_gene: TRBV6-5
abundance: many
d_gene: .
CDR3nt: TGTGCCAGCAGTTACAGAGCCTTTCGCACAGATACGCAGTATTTT
CDR3aa: CASSYRAFRTDTQYF

j_gene: TRBJ2-7
v_gene: TRBV18
abundance: many
d_gene: .
CDR3nt: TGTGCCAGCTCACCCGATCCAACCTCCGGGACGGGTTCCTACGAGCAGTACTTC
CDR3aa: CASSPDPTSGTGSYEQYF

j_gene: TRBJ2-1
v_gene: TRBV24-1
abundance: many
d_gene: TRBD2
CDR3nt: TGTGCCACAGCCGATCTAGCGGGAGTTCATGAGCAGTTCTTC
CDR3aa: CATADLAGVHEQFF